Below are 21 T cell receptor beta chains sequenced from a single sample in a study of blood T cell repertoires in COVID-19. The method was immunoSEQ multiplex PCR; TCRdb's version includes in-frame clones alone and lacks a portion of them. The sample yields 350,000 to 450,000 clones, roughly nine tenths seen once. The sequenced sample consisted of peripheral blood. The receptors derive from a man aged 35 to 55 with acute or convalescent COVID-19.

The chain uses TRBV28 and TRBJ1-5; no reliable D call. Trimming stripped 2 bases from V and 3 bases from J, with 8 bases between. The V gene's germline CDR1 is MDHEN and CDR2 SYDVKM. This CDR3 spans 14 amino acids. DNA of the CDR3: TGTGCCAGCAGTTTACACAGCCCCAATCAGCCCCAGCATTTT. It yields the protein CASSLHSPNQPQHF. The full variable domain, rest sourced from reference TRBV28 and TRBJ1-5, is DVKVTQSSRYLVKRTGEKVFLECVQDMDHENMFWYRQDPGLGLRLIYFSYDVKMKEKGDIPEGYSVSREKKERFSLILESASTNQTSMYLCASSLHSPNQPQHFGDGTRLSIL.

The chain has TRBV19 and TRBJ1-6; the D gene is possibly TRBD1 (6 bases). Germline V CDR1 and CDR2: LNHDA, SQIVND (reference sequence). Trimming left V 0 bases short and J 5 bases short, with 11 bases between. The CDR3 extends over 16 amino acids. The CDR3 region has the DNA TGTGCCAGTAGTATAGATGCAGGGGCTAATAATTCACCCCTCCACTTT. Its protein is CASSIDAGANNSPLHF.

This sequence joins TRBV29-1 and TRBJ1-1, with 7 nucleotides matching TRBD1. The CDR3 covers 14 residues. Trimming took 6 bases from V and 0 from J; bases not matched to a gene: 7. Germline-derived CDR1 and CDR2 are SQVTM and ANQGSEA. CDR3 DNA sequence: TGCAGCGTCGAGACAGGGAGCATGAACACTGAAGCTTTCTTT. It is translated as CSVETGSMNTEAFF.

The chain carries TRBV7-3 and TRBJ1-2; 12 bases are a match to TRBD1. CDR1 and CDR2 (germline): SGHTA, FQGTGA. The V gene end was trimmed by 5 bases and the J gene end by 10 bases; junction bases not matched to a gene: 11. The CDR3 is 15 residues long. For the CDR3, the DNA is TGTGCCAGCAGCCCCTTTGGGACAGGGGGCGTCTACTACACCTTC. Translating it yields CASSPFGTGGVYYTF.

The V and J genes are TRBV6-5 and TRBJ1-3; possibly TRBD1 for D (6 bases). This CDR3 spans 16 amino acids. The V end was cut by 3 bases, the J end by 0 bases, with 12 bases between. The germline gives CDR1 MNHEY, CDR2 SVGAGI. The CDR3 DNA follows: TGTGCCAGCAGTTATTTAAGACAGGTCTCTGGAAACACCATATATTTT. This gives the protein CASSYLRQVSGNTIYF.

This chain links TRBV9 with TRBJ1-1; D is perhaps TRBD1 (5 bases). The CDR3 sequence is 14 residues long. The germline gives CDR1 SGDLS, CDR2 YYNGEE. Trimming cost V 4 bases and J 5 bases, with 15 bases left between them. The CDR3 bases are TGTGCCAGCAGCACGACCGGGGGAAGAACTGAAGCTTTCTTT. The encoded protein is CASSTTGGRTEAFF.

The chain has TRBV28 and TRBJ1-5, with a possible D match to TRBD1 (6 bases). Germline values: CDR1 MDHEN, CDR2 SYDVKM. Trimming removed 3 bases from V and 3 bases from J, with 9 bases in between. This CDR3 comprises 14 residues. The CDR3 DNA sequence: TGTGCCAGCAGTTTCGGGGGGCTCAATCAGCCCCAGCATTTT. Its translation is CASSFGGLNQPQHF.

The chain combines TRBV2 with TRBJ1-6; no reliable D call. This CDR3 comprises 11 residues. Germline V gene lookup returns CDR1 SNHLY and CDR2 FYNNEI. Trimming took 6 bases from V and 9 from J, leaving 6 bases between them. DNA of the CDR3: TGTGCCAGCAGCCCCCTTTCACCCCTCCACTTT. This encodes CASSPLSPLHF. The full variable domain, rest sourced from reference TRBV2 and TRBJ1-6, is EPEVTQTPSHQVTQMGQEVILRCVPISNHLYFYWYRQILGQKVEFLVSFYNNEISEKSEIFDDQFSVERPDGSNFTLKIRSTKLEDSAMYFCASSPLSPLHFGNGTRLTVT.

The DNA for the CDR3 is TGTGCCAGCAGCGGGGACAGGGGTCAGCCCCAGCATTTT. Its translation: CASSGDRGQPQHF. J is TRBJ1-5 and V is TRBV6-5; 10 positions match TRBD1. This CDR3 has 13 residues. V lost 6 bases and J lost 6; bases outside the gene matches: 2. Per the germline V gene, CDR1 is MNHEY and CDR2 is SVGAGI.

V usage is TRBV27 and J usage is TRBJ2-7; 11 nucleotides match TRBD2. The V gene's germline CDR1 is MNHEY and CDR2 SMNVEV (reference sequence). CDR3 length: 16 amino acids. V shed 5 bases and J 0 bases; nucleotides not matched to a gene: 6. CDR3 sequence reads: CASSPRLAGTSYEQYF. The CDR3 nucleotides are TGTGCCAGCAGTCCCCGACTAGCGGGAACCTCCTACGAGCAGTACTTC.

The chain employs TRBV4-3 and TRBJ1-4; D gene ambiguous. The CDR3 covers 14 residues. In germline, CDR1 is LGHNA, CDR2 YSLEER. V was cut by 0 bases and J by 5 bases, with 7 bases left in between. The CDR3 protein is CASSQDDGNEKLFF. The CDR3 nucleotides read TGCGCCAGCAGCCAAGACGACGGGAATGAAAAACTGTTTTTT.

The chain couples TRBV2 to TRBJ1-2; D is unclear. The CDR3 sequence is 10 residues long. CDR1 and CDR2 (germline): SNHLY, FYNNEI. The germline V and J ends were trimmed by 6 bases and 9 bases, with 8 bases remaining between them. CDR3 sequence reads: CASRTESYTF. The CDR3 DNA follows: TGTGCCAGCAGAACGGAGAGCTACACCTTC.

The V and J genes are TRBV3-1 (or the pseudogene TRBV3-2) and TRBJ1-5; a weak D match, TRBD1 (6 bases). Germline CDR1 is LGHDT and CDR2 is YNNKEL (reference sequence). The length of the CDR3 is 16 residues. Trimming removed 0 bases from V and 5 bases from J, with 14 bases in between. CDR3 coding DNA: TGTGCCAGCAGCCAAGATTTGGGGAGGGGGGATCAGCCCCAGCATTTT. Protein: CASSQDLGRGDQPQHF.

CDR3 DNA: TGTGCCAGCAGCCCGGGACAGGGTGTCTCACCCCTCCACTTT. This sequence encodes CASSPGQGVSPLHF. V is TRBV7-9 and J is TRBJ1-6, with TRBD1 matching over 9 bases. V gave up 5 bases and J gave up 10 bases; unmatched junction bases: 6. Germline assignment: CDR1 SEHNR and CDR2 FQNEAQ (reference sequence). There are 14 residues in the CDR3.

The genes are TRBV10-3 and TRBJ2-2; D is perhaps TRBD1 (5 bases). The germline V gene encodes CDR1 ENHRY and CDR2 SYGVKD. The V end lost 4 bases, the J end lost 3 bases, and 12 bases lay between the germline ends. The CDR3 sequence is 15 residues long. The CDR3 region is CAISGNRGDTGELFF. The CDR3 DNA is TGTGCCATCAGTGGCAATAGGGGTGACACCGGGGAGCTGTTTTTT.

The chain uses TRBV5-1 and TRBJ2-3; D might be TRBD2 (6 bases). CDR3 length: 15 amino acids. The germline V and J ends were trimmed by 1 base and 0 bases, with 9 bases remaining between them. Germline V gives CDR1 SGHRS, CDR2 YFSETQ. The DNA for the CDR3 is TGCGCCAGCAGCTTGTCGGGGACTAGCACAGATACGCAGTATTTT. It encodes CASSLSGTSTDTQYF.

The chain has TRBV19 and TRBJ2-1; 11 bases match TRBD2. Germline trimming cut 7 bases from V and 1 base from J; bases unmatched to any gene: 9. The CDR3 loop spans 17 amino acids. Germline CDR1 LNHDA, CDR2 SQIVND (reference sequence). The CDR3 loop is CASIVSGTSGSYNEQFF. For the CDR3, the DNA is TGTGCCAGTATAGTCTCCGGGACTAGCGGATCCTACAATGAGCAGTTCTTC.

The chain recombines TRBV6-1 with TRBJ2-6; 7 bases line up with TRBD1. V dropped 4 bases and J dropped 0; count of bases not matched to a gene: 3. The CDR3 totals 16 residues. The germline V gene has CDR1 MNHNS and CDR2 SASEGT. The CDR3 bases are TGTGCCAGCAGTGCGACAGGGTACTCTGGGGCCAACGTCCTGACTTTC. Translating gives CASSATGYSGANVLTF.

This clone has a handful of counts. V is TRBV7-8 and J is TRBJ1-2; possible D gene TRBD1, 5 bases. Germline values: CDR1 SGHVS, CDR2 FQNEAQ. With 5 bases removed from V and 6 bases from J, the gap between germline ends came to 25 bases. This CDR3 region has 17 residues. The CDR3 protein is CASSLNPALQGSDGYTF. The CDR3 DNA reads TGTGCCAGCAGCCTCAATCCCGCACTGCAGGGAAGCGATGGCTACACCTTC. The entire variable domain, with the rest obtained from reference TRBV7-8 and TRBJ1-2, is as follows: GAGVSQSPRYKVAKRGQDVALRCDPISGHVSLFWYQQALGQGPEFLTYFQNEAQLDKSGLPSDRFFAERPEGSVSTLKIQRTQQEDSAVYLCASSLNPALQGSDGYTFGSGTRLTVV.

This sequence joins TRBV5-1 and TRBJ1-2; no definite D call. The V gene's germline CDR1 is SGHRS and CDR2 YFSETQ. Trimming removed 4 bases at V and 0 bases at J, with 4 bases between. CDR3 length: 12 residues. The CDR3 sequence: CASSLANYGYTF. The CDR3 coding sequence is TGCGCCAGCAGCCTAGCTAACTATGGCTACACCTTC.

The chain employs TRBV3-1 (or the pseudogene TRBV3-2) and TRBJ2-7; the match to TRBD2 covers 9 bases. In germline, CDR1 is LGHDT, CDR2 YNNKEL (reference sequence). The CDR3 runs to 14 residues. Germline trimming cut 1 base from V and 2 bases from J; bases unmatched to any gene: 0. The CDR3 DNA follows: TGTGCCAGCAGCCAAGGCGGGAGGGCCTACGAGCAGTACTTC. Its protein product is CASSQGGRAYEQYF.